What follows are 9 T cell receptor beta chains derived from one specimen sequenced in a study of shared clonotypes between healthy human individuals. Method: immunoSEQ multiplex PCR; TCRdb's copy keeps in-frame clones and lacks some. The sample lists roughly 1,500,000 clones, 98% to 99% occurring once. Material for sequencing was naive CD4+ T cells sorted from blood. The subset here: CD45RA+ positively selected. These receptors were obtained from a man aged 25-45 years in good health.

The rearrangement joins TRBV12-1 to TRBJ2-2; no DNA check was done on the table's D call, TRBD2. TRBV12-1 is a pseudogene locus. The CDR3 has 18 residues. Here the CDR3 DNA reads TGTGCCAGCAGCTTAAAGGGACTAGCGGGAGGGAACACCGGGGAGCTGTTTTTT. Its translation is CASSLKGLAGGNTGELFF.

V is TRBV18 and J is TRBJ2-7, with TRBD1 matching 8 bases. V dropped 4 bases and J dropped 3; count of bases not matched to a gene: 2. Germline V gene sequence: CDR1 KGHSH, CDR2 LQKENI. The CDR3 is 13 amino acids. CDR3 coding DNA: TGTGCCAGCTCACAGGGGACAGGCTACGAGCAGTACTTC. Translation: CASSQGTGYEQYF.

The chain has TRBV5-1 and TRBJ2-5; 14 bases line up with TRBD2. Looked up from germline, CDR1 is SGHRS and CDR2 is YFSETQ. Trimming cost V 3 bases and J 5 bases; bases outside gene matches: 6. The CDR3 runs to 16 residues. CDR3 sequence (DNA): TGCGCCAGCAGCTATGGGACTAGCGGGAGAGGTGAGACCCAGTACTTC. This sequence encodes CASSYGTSGRGETQYF.

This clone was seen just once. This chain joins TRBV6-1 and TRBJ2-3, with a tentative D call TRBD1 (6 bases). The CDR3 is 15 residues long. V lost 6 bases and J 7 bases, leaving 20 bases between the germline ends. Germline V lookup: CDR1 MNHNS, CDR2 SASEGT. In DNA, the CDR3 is TGTGCCAGCAGGCCGGAACAGGGTACATTACATACGCAGTATTTT. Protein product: CASRPEQGTLHTQYF.

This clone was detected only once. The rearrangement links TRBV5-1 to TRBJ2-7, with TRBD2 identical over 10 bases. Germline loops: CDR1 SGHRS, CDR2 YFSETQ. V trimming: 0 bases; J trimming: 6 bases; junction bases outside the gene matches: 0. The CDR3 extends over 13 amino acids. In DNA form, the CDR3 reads TGCGCCAGCAGCTTGGAGCGGGAGGGCGAGCAGTACTTC. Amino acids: CASSLEREGEQYF.

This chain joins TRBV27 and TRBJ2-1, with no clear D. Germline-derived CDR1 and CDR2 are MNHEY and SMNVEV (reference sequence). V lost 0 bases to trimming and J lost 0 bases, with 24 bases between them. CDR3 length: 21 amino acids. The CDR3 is CASSLSWTRTPGRSSYNEQFF. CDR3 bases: TGTGCCAGCAGTTTATCGTGGACGAGGACGCCCGGCAGGAGCTCCTACAATGAGCAGTTCTTC.

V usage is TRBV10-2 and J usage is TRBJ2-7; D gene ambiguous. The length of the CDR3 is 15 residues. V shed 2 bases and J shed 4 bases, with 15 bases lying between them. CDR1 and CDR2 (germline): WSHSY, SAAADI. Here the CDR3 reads CASSERTIKKYEQYF. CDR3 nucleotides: TGCGCCAGCAGTGAGCGGACCATCAAGAAGTACGAGCAGTACTTC.

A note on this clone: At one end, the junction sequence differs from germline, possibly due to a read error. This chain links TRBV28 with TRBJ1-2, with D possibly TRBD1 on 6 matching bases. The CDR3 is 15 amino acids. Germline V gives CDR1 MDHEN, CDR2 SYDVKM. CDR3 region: CASNLPGGASYGYTF. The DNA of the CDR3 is TGTGCCAGCAATTTACCCGGGGGCGCAAGCTATGGCTACACCTTC.

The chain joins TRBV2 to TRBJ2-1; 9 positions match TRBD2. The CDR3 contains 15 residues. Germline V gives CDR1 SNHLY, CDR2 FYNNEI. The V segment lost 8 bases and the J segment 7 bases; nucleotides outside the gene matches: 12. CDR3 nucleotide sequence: TGTGCCAGCGGGTGGATTAGCGGGAGTGGGAATGAGCAGTTCTTC. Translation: CASGWISGSGNEQFF.